Listed here are 22 T cell receptor beta chains from one sample, sequenced in a study of fetal regulatory T cell absence and autoimmunity. TCRdb keeps only in-frame clones here, not all; method: immunoSEQ multiplex PCR. Of approximately 46,000 clones in the sample, around 83% are singletons; the top ten hold less than 0.5%. Sequenced: cord blood. The receptors come from a newborn boy with IPEX syndrome.

This clone was counted once. The gene calls are TRBV12-5 and TRBJ2-1, with 14 bases identical to TRBD2. This CDR3 has 21 residues. The germline V gene encodes CDR1 LGHNT and CDR2 FRNRAP. With V trimmed by 0 bases and J by 0 bases, 10 bases remained unmatched. In nucleotides, the CDR3 is TGTGCTAGTGGTTTGGTATATTTAGGACTAGCGGGAGGAAGCTCCTACAATGAGCAGTTCTTC. Its translation is CASGLVYLGLAGGSSYNEQFF.

The chain joins TRBV7-8 to TRBJ2-1; 8 nucleotides align to TRBD2. The CDR3 loop spans 15 amino acids. CDR1 and CDR2 from the germline V gene are SGHVS and FQNEAQ. J gave up 10 bases and V 6 bases, and 14 bases lay outside the gene matches. The DNA for the CDR3 is TGTGCCAGCAGTCGGCGGGAGGCTCTTAAGGGCGAGCAGTTCTTC. It specifies CASSRREALKGEQFF.

The chain has TRBV29-1 and TRBJ1-1; TRBD1 matches 8 bases. The ends lost 6 bases at V and 2 bases at J; junction bases unmatched: 8. The CDR3 is made up of 14 amino acids. CDR1 and CDR2 from the germline V gene are SQVTM and ANQGSEA. The CDR3 nucleotides are TGCAGCGTACCCGGGACAGGTATAAACACTGAAGCTTTCTTT. Translation: CSVPGTGINTEAFF.

This clone was detected only a few times. The chain uses TRBV11-3 and TRBJ1-1; TRBD1 might be the D (6 bases). The CDR3 runs to 13 residues. Trimming cost V 3 bases and J 5 bases, with 10 bases left between them. Germline V CDR1 and CDR2: SGHNT, YENEEA. CDR3 amino acids: CASSFSQGTEAFF. DNA of the CDR3: TGTGCCAGCAGCTTCTCCCAGGGGACTGAAGCTTTCTTT. The full variable domain, its missing parts supplied by reference TRBV11-3 and TRBJ1-1, is EAGVVQSPRYKIIEKKQPVAFWCNPISGHNTLYWYLQNLGQGPELLIRYENEEAVDDSQLPKDRFSAERLKGVDSTLKIQPAELGDSAVYLCASSFSQGTEAFFGQGTRLTVV.

The genes are TRBV13 and TRBJ2-1; D possibly corresponds to TRBD2 (5 bases). Deletions cut 1 base from V and 4 bases from J, with 11 bases between. This CDR3 is 15 amino acids long. Germline loops: CDR1 PRHDT, CDR2 FYEKMQ (reference sequence). CDR3 DNA sequence: TGTGCCAGCAGCTTAGAGGGAGAGGGATACAATGAGCAGTTCTTC. As protein: CASSLEGEGYNEQFF.

The gene calls are TRBV7-2 and TRBJ2-7, with 10 bases identical to TRBD1. This CDR3 has 15 residues. Germline V lookup: CDR1 SGHTA, CDR2 FQGNSA. V dropped 5 bases and J dropped 2; count of bases not matched to a gene: 6. CDR3 amino acids: CASSPRDRGPYEQYF. The CDR3 bases are TGTGCCAGCAGCCCCCGGGACAGGGGACCCTACGAGCAGTACTTC.

V is TRBV6-5 and J is TRBJ1-3; D not certain. Germline V lookup: CDR1 MNHEY, CDR2 SVGAGI. This CDR3 spans 14 amino acids. Trimming took off 2 bases at V and 2 bases at J, with 7 bases between the two ends. CDR3 sequence (DNA): TGTGCCAGCAGTTACGGACGGACTGGAAACACCATATATTTT. Amino acids: CASSYGRTGNTIYF.

The rearrangement uses TRBV5-1 and TRBJ2-3, with TRBD2 identical over 8 bases. The CDR3 loop spans 14 amino acids. Germline CDR1 and CDR2: SGHRS and YFSETQ. The junction had 9 bases not matched to a gene; V was cut back by 4 bases and J by 8 bases. The CDR3 loop reads CASSIGGAALTQYF. CDR3 bases: TGCGCCAGCAGCATCGGGGGGGCCGCGCTTACGCAGTATTTT.

This clone showed up just once. This chain uses TRBV15 with TRBJ2-1; 9 nucleotides match TRBD1. The CDR3 spans 15 residues. Germline CDR1 is LNHNV and CDR2 is YYDKDF (reference sequence). The junction had 2 bases not matched to a gene; V was cut back by 5 bases and J by 0 bases. The CDR3 coding sequence is TGTGCCACCAGCGGGACAGGGCGCTCCTACAATGAGCAGTTCTTC. Its translation is CATSGTGRSYNEQFF.

This chain uses TRBV7-9 with TRBJ1-1; unclear D gene. Germline V gene sequence: CDR1 SEHNR, CDR2 FQNEAQ (reference sequence). V was clipped by 5 bases and J by 1 base, with 8 bases between them. The CDR3 length is 13 residues. The CDR3: CASSGRGNTEAFF. Written as DNA, the CDR3 is TGTGCCAGCAGCGGCCGGGGGAACACTGAAGCTTTCTTT.

The chain couples TRBV4-1 to TRBJ2-3, with D unclear. Trimming cost V 3 bases and J 4 bases, with 8 bases left between them. Looked up from germline, CDR1 is MGHRA and CDR2 is YSYEKL. The CDR3 length is 13 residues. This chain's CDR3 is CASSQLGADTQYF. In nucleotides, the CDR3 is TGCGCCAGCAGCCAGCTAGGCGCAGATACGCAGTATTTT.

This clone came up a few times. The chain uses TRBV14 and TRBJ2-2; 10 bases map to TRBD1. The CDR3 length is 15 residues. Germline CDR1 reads SGHDN; CDR2 reads FVKESK. J was trimmed by 5 bases and V by 4 bases; bases with no gene match: 4. CDR3 region: CASSRSDRGTGELFF. In DNA form, the CDR3 reads TGTGCCAGCAGCCGCTCGGACAGGGGGACCGGGGAGCTGTTTTTT.

This chain links TRBV5-6 with TRBJ2-1; no clear D. V lost 4 bases and J 4 bases, leaving 9 bases between the germline ends. The CDR3 covers 13 residues. CDR1 is SGHDT, CDR2 YYEEEE, per germline. The CDR3 DNA follows: TGTGCCAGCAGCCCGGTGGGGTACAATGAGCAGTTCTTC. This sequence encodes CASSPVGYNEQFF.

The table lists this clone with a few counts. This chain's CDR3 is CASRDNPYEQYF. CDR3 DNA: TGTGCCAGCCGGGACAACCCCTACGAGCAGTACTTC. V is TRBV14 and J is TRBJ2-7, with TRBD1 as a possible D gene (6 bases). CDR3 length: 12 amino acids. Deletions cut 8 bases from V and 2 bases from J, with 10 bases between. Germline V gene data show CDR1 as SGHDN and CDR2 as FVKESK.

V and J are TRBV7-9 and TRBJ2-7, with 10 bases aligning to TRBD1. After removal of 1 base from V and 0 bases from J, the junction contained 9 bases not matched to a gene. This CDR3 comprises 18 residues. Germline lookup yields CDR1 SEHNR and CDR2 FQNEAQ (reference sequence). CDR3 coding DNA: TGTGCCAGCAGCTTAGACCCGGGACAGGGGAGGGGCTCCTACGAGCAGTACTTC. Amino acids: CASSLDPGQGRGSYEQYF. Full variable domain (missing parts from reference TRBV7-9 and TRBJ2-7): DTGVSQNPRHKITKRGQNVTFRCDPISEHNRLYWYRQTLGQGPEFLTYFQNEAQLEKSRLLSDRFSAERPKGSFSTLEIQRTEQGDSAMYLCASSLDPGQGRGSYEQYFGPGTRLTVT.

This clone was detected a few times. V gene TRBV25-1 combines with J gene TRBJ1-2; D is possibly TRBD1 (6 bases). Germline V gene lookup returns CDR1 MGHDK and CDR2 SYGVNS. This CDR3 is built from 13 residues. Trimming removed 5 bases from V and 8 bases from J, with 15 bases in between. The CDR3 DNA reads as TGTGCCAGCAGTCCGACGCACAGGGAGGGCTACACCTTC. It yields the protein CASSPTHREGYTF.

The chain carries TRBV6-1 and TRBJ2-1; 16 nucleotides agree with TRBD2. Trimming removed 5 bases from V and 10 bases from J; junction bases left unmatched: 5. The CDR3 spans 15 residues. Looked up from germline, CDR1 is MNHNS and CDR2 is SASEGT. This chain's CDR3 is CASSLGLAGGREQFF. CDR3 in DNA: TGTGCCAGCAGTCTGGGACTAGCGGGGGGGAGAGAGCAGTTCTTC.

V is TRBV5-4 and J is TRBJ2-1, with 7 bases matching TRBD1. Per germline, CDR1 SGHNT and CDR2 YYREEE (reference sequence). With 1 base clipped from V and 4 bases from J, the junction kept 5 bases outside the gene matches. CDR3 size: 15 residues. In nucleotides, the CDR3 is TGTGCCAGCAGCTTGCAACAGGGGAAATACAATGAGCAGTTCTTC. Residues: CASSLQQGKYNEQFF.

This clone was recorded only once. V is TRBV6-5 and J is TRBJ1-6; D gene unclear. V gave up 7 bases and J gave up 8 bases, with 18 bases separating them. Germline values: CDR1 MNHEY, CDR2 SVGAGI. This CDR3 contains 15 residues. The CDR3 loop is CASTPFSGSYSPLHF. Written as DNA, the CDR3 is TGTGCCAGCACTCCTTTCTCCGGGAGTTATTCACCCCTCCACTTT.

This clone was seen once. This chain connects TRBV2 to TRBJ2-3, with 10 bases identical to TRBD2. Germline lookup yields CDR1 SNHLY and CDR2 FYNNEI. Trimming cost V 6 bases and J 4 bases; bases outside gene matches: 16. The CDR3 totals 18 residues. Here the CDR3 reads CASRETKERGGRSDTQYF. The CDR3, as DNA: TGTGCCAGCAGGGAAACTAAAGAGCGGGGGGGCCGATCAGATACGCAGTATTTT.

V gene TRBV7-2 combines with J gene TRBJ2-5; the match to TRBD1 covers 12 bases. The V segment lost 5 bases and the J segment 4 bases; nucleotides outside the gene matches: 11. This CDR3 spans 17 amino acids. Germline CDR1 SGHTA, CDR2 FQGNSA. In DNA, the CDR3 is TGTGCCAGCAGCCCCCGACCGGGACAGGGGGCTGGAGAGACCCAGTACTTC. It codes for CASSPRPGQGAGETQYF. Filled out from reference TRBV7-2 and TRBJ2-5, the complete variable domain reads GAGVSQSPSNKVTEKGKDVELRCDPISGHTALYWYRQSLGQGLEFLIYFQGNSAPDKSGLPSDRFSAERTGGSVSTLTIQRTQQEDSAVYLCASSPRPGQGAGETQYFGPGTRLLVL.

This clone was picked up one time. The chain has TRBV4-1 and TRBJ2-1; TRBD2 agrees at 9 bases. Germline V CDR1 and CDR2: MGHRA, YSYEKL. V shed 0 bases and J 3 bases; nucleotides not matched to a gene: 9. The CDR3 is 18 amino acids. In DNA form, the CDR3 reads TGCGCCAGCAGCCAAGATACGGCGGGCGGGAGGGTCTACAATGAGCAGTTCTTC. This sequence encodes CASSQDTAGGRVYNEQFF.